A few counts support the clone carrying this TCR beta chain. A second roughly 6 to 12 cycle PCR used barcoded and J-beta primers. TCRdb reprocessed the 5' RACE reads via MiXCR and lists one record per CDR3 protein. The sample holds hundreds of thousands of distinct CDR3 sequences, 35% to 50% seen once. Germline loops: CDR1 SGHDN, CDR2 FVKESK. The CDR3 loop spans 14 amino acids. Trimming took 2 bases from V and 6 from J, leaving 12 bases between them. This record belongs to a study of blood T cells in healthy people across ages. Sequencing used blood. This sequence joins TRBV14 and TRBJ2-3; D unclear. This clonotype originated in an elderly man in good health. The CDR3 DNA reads TGTGCCAGCAGCCAAATCACTGTGGGGGATACGCAGTATTTT. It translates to CASSQITVGDTQYF.